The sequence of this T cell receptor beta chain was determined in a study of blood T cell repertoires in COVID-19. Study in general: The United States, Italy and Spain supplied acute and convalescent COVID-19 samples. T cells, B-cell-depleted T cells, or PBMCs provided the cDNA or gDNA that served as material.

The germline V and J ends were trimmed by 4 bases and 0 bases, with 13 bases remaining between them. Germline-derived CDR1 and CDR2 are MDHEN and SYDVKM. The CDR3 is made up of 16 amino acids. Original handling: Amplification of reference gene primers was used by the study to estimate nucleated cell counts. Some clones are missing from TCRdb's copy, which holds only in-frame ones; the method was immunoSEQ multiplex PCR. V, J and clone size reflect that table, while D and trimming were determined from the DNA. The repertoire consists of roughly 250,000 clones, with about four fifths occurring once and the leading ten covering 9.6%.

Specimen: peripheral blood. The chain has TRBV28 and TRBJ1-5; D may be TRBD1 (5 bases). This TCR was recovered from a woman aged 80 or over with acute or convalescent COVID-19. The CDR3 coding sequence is TGTGCCAGCAGTTCTACCTCAGGGCCTAGCAATCAGCCCCAGCATTTT. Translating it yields CASSSTSGPSNQPQHF.